These T cell receptor beta chains were read from a single sample in a study of human T cells and chemical hapten exposure. In TCRdb, the RACE reads were re-called with MiXCR into one record per CDR3 protein. The table lists 180,000 or so distinct CDR3 sequences, roughly 15% of them singletons, with 1.7% in the top ten. The sample in question was whole blood, obtained in connection with sensitization to the hapten diphenylcyclopropenone (DPC). Receptors were obtained from a woman aged 25 to 39 with alopecia areata. Some clones in this sample may be carry-over from other donors' samples. CDR3s include the opening cysteine and the closing phenylalanine or tryptophan. Fields, in order: CDR3 length, J gene, clone size, V gene, CDR3 protein. Size is stated for part of the rows, as once, few or many counts, or as a class when the clone is expanded.

12	TRBJ2-7	.	TRBV6-5	CASRAGYGEQYF
14	TRBJ2-5	few	TRBV20-1	CCASLPNEGETQYF
12	TRBJ2-7	.	TRBV30	CAWSGDTYEQYF
14	TRBJ2-5	few	TRBV28	CASSLDRVLETQYF
13	TRBJ2-7	.	TRBV10-3	CAIRISGAYEQYF
14	TRBJ2-2	few	TRBV14	CASSQEDFTGELFF
15	TRBJ2-5	many	TRBV9	CASSVGLAQAETQYF
13	TRBJ2-7	.	TRBV20-1	CSAPGQGGYEQYF
16	TRBJ1-6	.	TRBV7-2	CASSLEGQAPNSPLHF
13	TRBJ2-1	.	TRBV7-2	CASSFGLGAEQFF